This T cell receptor beta chain was captured by sequencing in a study of cytomegalovirus exposure and HLA in healthy donors. Study details: The Caucasian-associated ancestry cluster held roughly 80% of 350 to 450 genotyped donors. Study-level results: Previous analysis showed most TCR beta V segments were productive about 90% or about 30% of the time.

Comment on this clone: The antigen is unknown.

PCR involved 60 Vbeta and 13 Jbeta primers. The assay was immunoSEQ multiplex PCR, and TCRdb's table has in-frame clones only and misses some. Here the sample spans about 150,000 clones, around 80% being singletons. The sample taken for sequencing was PBMCs. This TCR came from a young man in good health and CMV-seronegative.

DNA for the CDR3: TGCGCCAGCAGCCCCTCCGTAGGGGGCCCCTACGAGCAGTACTTC. Protein: CASSPSVGGPYEQYF. The rearrangement joins TRBV4-3 to TRBJ2-7; 7 bases agree with TRBD1. The CDR3 consists of 15 residues. V lost 4 bases to trimming and J lost 2 bases; unmatched junction nucleotides: 8. Germline CDR1 is LGHNA and CDR2 is YSLEER.